This T cell receptor beta chain derives from a study of T cell repertoires in cytomegalovirus infection. V lost 3 bases, J lost 8 bases, and 17 bases lay in between. This CDR3 region has 15 residues. Germline V gives CDR1 SGHTA, CDR2 FQGNSA. TCRdb passed the reads through MiXCR, listing each CDR3 protein once. The data show under 200,000 distinct CDR3 sequences, over 25% seen once. This clonotype has at least ten counts. What it recognizes is unknown. Findings and limits, study-wide: CMV-specific TCR beta clonotypes restricted by HLA-C were the ones dominating the ex vivo response.

The sequencing input was PBMCs. The rearrangement uses TRBV7-2 and TRBJ2-1, with D possibly being TRBD2 (6 bases). The sequence was collected from a human donor in good health (CMV status not recorded). Some clones in this sample may be carry-over from other donors' samples. The chain's CDR3 is CASSLGGGSGYEQFF. Here the CDR3 DNA reads TGTGCCAGCAGCTTGGGTGGGGGTAGCGGCTATGAGCAGTTCTTC.